Below are 16 T cell receptor beta chains sequenced from a single sample in a study of blood T cells in healthy people across ages. A second PCR, run for about 7 to 11 cycles, used a sample-barcoded 5' primer plus a J-beta primer mix. TCRdb re-called the 5' RACE reads with MiXCR, one entry per CDR3 protein. The sample lists about 1.4 million distinct CDR3 sequences; 45% to 70% were seen once. The sample comprised blood. Every receptor here comes from a man aged 18 to 30 in good health.

This sequence joins TRBV13 and TRBJ2-3; D is unclear. The germline V gene encodes CDR1 PRHDT and CDR2 FYEKMQ (reference sequence). V lost 5 bases to trimming and J lost 1 base, with 13 bases between them. The CDR3 runs 15 residues. CDR3 residues: CASSPGAPRTDTQYF. CDR3 bases: TGTGCCAGCAGCCCAGGCGCGCCCCGCACAGATACGCAGTATTTT.

J is TRBJ2-5 and V is TRBV4-1; D is ambiguous. Trimming left V 2 bases short and J 2 bases short, with 9 bases between. The CDR3 is 14 amino acids. The germline V gene encodes CDR1 MGHRA and CDR2 YSYEKL. In DNA form, the CDR3 reads TGCGCCAGCAGCCAACCCGAGGCTCAAGAGACCCAGTACTTC. It specifies CASSQPEAQETQYF.

V gene TRBV12-5 combines with J gene TRBJ1-2, with D perhaps matching TRBD1 (5 bases). V lost 5 bases, J lost 8 bases, and 15 bases lay in between. The CDR3 has 13 amino acids. CDR1 LGHNT and CDR2 FRNRAP come from the germline V gene. CDR3 sequence: CASGPSGDVGYTF. CDR3 sequence (DNA): TGTGCTAGTGGTCCTTCGGGGGATGTGGGCTACACCTTC.

The chain joins TRBV20-1 to TRBJ2-5; D not resolved. Per the germline V gene, CDR1 is DFQATT and CDR2 is SNEGSKA (reference sequence). V was cut by 1 base and J by 4 bases, with 13 bases left in between. The CDR3 contains 14 residues. In DNA, the CDR3 is TGCAGTGCTAGAGGGGGATACAGTAGAGAGACCCAGTACTTC. The encoded protein is CSARGGYSRETQYF.

The rearrangement links TRBV29-1 to TRBJ2-7, with 8 bases identical to TRBD2. The CDR3 is 15 amino acids. Trimming at V came to 2 bases and at J to 0 bases, leaving 6 bases not matched to a gene. The germline V gene encodes CDR1 SQVTM and CDR2 ANQGSEA. The CDR3 here is CSVETLAGSSYEQYF. CDR3 nucleotide sequence: TGCAGCGTTGAAACATTAGCGGGGAGCTCCTACGAGCAGTACTTC.

This clonotype was seen only a few times. This chain connects TRBV5-1 to TRBJ2-1, with 8 bases fitting TRBD1. The CDR3 is made up of 16 amino acids. In germline, CDR1 is SGHRS, CDR2 YFSETQ. V shed 4 bases, J shed 6 bases, and the junction held 12 bases outside the gene matches. CDR3 DNA: TGCGCCAGCAGCAACCCACAGGGGGACGGGAGCAATGAGCAGTTCTTC. This encodes CASSNPQGDGSNEQFF.

This clonotype was seen a few times. The chain combines TRBV24-1 with TRBJ2-7, with TRBD1 identical over 7 bases. The V and J ends lost 4 bases and 0 bases, in that order; junction bases with no gene match: 5. The CDR3 is 15 residues long. Germline V gene sequence: CDR1 KGHDR, CDR2 SFDVKD. The CDR3 region is CATSELGTASYEQYF. The CDR3 DNA reads as TGTGCCACCAGTGAATTAGGGACAGCCTCCTACGAGCAGTACTTC.

This clonotype occurred a few times. The chain recombines TRBV27 with TRBJ2-5; 7 nucleotides align to TRBD1. There are 14 residues in the CDR3. Germline V gene data show CDR1 as MNHEY and CDR2 as SMNVEV (reference sequence). Losses at the gene ends were 5 bases for V and 5 bases for J; bases not matched to a gene: 8. CDR3 protein: CASSQDRVFETQYF. The CDR3 coding sequence is TGTGCCAGCAGTCAAGACAGGGTATTCGAGACCCAGTACTTC.

The chain links TRBV5-5 to TRBJ2-1, with D perhaps TRBD1 or TRBD2 (5 bases each). With the DNA end fitting TRBJ2-7 better, the J assignment may be wrong. The length of the CDR3 is 15 residues. CDR1 is SGHKS and CDR2 is YYEKEE in the germline V gene (reference sequence). The CDR3 region is CASSLEGTDDYEQYF. In DNA, the CDR3 is TGTGCCAGCAGCTTGGAAGGGACGGATGACTACGAGCAGTACTTC.

Ten or more counts support this clonotype. This chain links TRBV5-1 with TRBJ2-5, with D uncertain. CDR3 length: 12 amino acids. Germline CDR1 SGHRS, CDR2 YFSETQ. Trimming pared 0 bases from V and 0 bases from J, leaving 0 bases between. The CDR3 protein is CASSLDQETQYF. In DNA form, the CDR3 reads TGCGCCAGCAGCTTGGACCAAGAGACCCAGTACTTC. The complete variable domain, with remaining parts taken from reference TRBV5-1 and TRBJ2-5, reads KAGVTQTPRYLIKTRGQQVTLSCSPISGHRSVSWYQQTPGQGLQFLFEYFSETQRNKGNFPGRFSGRQFSNSRSEMNVSTLELGDSALYLCASSLDQETQYFGPGTRLLVL.

The chain combines TRBV3-1 with TRBJ1-2; D unclear. CDR1 is LGHDT, CDR2 YNNKEL, per germline (reference sequence). Trimming removed 0 bases at V and 6 bases at J, with 14 bases between. The CDR3 loop spans 15 amino acids. The CDR3 DNA sequence: TGTGCCAGCAGCCAAGATCCTCGGGGTTTCAATGGCTACACCTTC. Protein sequence: CASSQDPRGFNGYTF.

The chain links TRBV2 to TRBJ2-7; D tentatively fits TRBD1 or TRBD2 (5 bases each). This CDR3 has 13 amino acids. Trimming shortened V by 8 bases and J by 0 bases, and 11 bases separated the two germline ends. Germline V gene lookup returns CDR1 SNHLY and CDR2 FYNNEI. The CDR3 sequence: CASGTWVSYEQYF. DNA for the CDR3: TGTGCCAGCGGGACGTGGGTCTCCTACGAGCAGTACTTC.

There are a few counts of this clonotype. This chain joins TRBV6-2 or TRBV6-3 and TRBJ2-5; D call uncertain. The germline V gene encodes CDR1 MNHEY and CDR2 SVGEGT. V dropped 3 bases and J dropped 5 bases, with 13 bases sitting between them. This CDR3 is 14 amino acids long. The CDR3 region is CASSYPDPKETQYF. The CDR3 nucleotides are TGTGCCAGCAGTTATCCAGACCCTAAGGAGACCCAGTACTTC.

The chain couples TRBV7-2 to TRBJ2-4, with D maybe TRBD2 (5 bases). The J call may be faulty, since TRBJ2-7 better matches the DNA end. The germline V gene has CDR1 SGHTA and CDR2 FQGNSA. This CDR3 contains 15 residues. CDR3 nucleotide sequence: TGTGCCAGCAGCTTAGCGGGCCGGGGAACCTACGAGCAGTACTTC. Its translation: CASSLAGRGTYEQYF.

The chain employs TRBV6-2 or TRBV6-3 and TRBJ2-3; no firm D call. Per the germline V gene, CDR1 is MNHEY and CDR2 is SVGEGT. Trimming pared 7 bases from V and 2 bases from J, leaving 7 bases between. The CDR3 is 12 amino acids. CDR3 sequence: CASTVSTDTQYF. The CDR3 DNA is TGTGCCAGCACCGTGTCCACAGATACGCAGTATTTT.

The V call is TRBV12-3 or TRBV12-4, the J call TRBJ2-1; D not resolved. The CDR3 is 11 residues long. V dropped 5 bases and J dropped 9 bases, with 8 bases sitting between them. The CDR3 region is CASSDTPEQFF. Written as DNA, the CDR3 is TGTGCCAGCAGTGATACGCCTGAGCAGTTCTTC.